This TCR beta chain was recorded in a study of shared clonotypes between healthy human individuals (dated by TCRdb to 2020 to 2021). In terms of the full investigation: The cohort included a few men and a couple of women between 18 and 49 years of age. Blood TCR repertoires of roughly five healthy adults were deeply sequenced to estimate repertoire size and the extent of clonotype sharing between individuals. Leukapheresis yielded between about 0.94 and 8.9 billion PBMCs per donor. For each donor, CD4 naive and CD4 memory were each run on three plates, CD8 naive on two plates, and CD8 memory on one plate. To increase sequencing depth and limit assay-specific biases, TCR repertoire library preparation and sequencing were carried out by different laboratories using diverse techniques. Study-wide conclusions, independent of this receptor: Rarefaction of sorted-subset datasets indicated incomplete sequencing despite the large sequencing depth. When several donors were compared, the shared fraction of clonotypes was roughly 5% for naive CD4, roughly 3.4% for naive CD8, 2.3% for memory CD4, and about 0.36% for memory CD8. The genetic and exposure-history diversity represented was limited by the small number of donors. Sampling was restricted to blood, and TCR repertoires in tissues likely differ from the TCR repertoires found in blood. Pairwise subsampling led to the expectation that sequencing depth would affect the degree of clonotype sharing among donors. Compared with non-shared clonotypes, the clonotypes found in all four sorted-subset donors had higher generation probabilities. Naive subsets generally had larger estimated clonotype richness than memory subsets.

Details on this clone: Its antigen is unknown. No base-level quality is on record; no much larger clone is a single base apart.

Deletion took 5 bases off V and 7 bases off J, with a span of 18 bases between the germline ends. From cysteine to phenylalanine, the CDR3 is 14 amino acids long. This entry keeps only the CDR3 DNA: 42 bases, framed from base 1. CDR1 and CDR2, looked up from the germline V gene (reference sequence), are LNHDA and SQIVND. TCR CDR3 regions were amplified from genomic DNA by multiplex PCR using the deep immunoSEQ assay. For each cell subset, the extracted genomic DNA was distributed evenly across all wells of several immunoSEQ 96-well plates, and each plate served as one replicate. For sorted subsets, each replicate PCR was loaded with approximately 200 ng genomic DNA, equivalent to about 30,000 T cell genomes. Purified libraries were quantified with a Qubit 3.0 fluorometer, sized on a Bioanalyzer 2100, and re-quantified with the KAPA Library Quantification kit. Every immunoSEQ 96-well plate was sequenced on a separate single-read 150-cycle Illumina NextSeq 550 flow cell. On the study's bioinformatics: The immunoSEQ output contained only junctional sequences without quality scores, so filtering could not match that applied to full-length reads. Sequences were annotated with PyIR, a Python wrapper for IgBLAST v1.9, and V/J genes and CDR3 were assigned using IMGT germline references. Reads were removed for weak V/J assignments (E-value above 1e-6), missing CDR3, stop codons, out-of-frame junctions, or ambiguous translated residues. V3J clonotypes were defined as sequences sharing an identical inferred V gene, J gene, and CDR3 amino acid sequence. The percentage overlap between two repertoires was calculated by dividing the number of shared unique clonotypes by the size of the smaller repertoire. Repertoire richness was assessed with RTK rarefaction, the Chao1 estimator, and Recon v2.1 estimates of unobserved clonotypes. For all TCRbeta clonotypes obtained by the gDNA method from a few donors, generation probabilities were computed with OLGA. The table comes from immuneACCESS by way of TCRdb, which keeps in-frame sequences with V and J called. Part of the clones is missing from these tables; in studies checked, under half for an unresolved V gene and the rest for unknown reasons. From that table come the V and J calls and clone size; the DNA was used to work out D and trimming. The sample table shows over 950,000 clones, and about 72% are seen once. The top ten clones comprise approximately 0.9% of the sample.

Healthy HIV-negative adults with no recently reported acute infections or vaccinations were included as donors. Every donor was a Caucasian adult living in Nashville, Tennessee, USA. CD4+ T cells were enriched by magnetic negative selection; naive cells were then positively selected on CD45RA, and the negative fraction formed the memory subset. Blood was collected by leukapheresis, and PBMCs were isolated by Ficoll-Histopaque density gradient centrifugation and then cryopreserved in liquid nitrogen vapor phase. Analytical flow cytometry was used to check the purity and quantity of each magnetically sorted T cell population. From each sorted fraction, genomic DNA was isolated and quantified by UV absorbance on a Nanodrop 2000c.

The sequence was obtained from a man between 18 and 35 years old in good health. Some clones in this sample may be carry-over from other donors' samples. The sequenced sample was memory CD4+ T cells from PBMCs. The sample's cell subset or site label, decoded: CD45RA-negative fraction. Rearrangement joined TRBV19 to TRBJ2-7, and TRBD1 may be the D gene, going by 6 matching bases. The DNA reads as follows: TGTGCCAGTAGTCCAGGGGTTCTCCTGGGGGAGCAGTACTTC. Its coded protein is CASSPGVLLGEQYF.